This T cell receptor beta chain was retrieved from a study of blood T cell repertoires in COVID-19. CDR3 size: 13 residues. The germline V gene encodes CDR1 SGHTA and CDR2 FQGNSA. With 1 base clipped from V and 9 bases from J, the junction kept 5 bases outside the gene matches. TCRdb's copy holds only in-frame clones and misses some; the assay was immunoSEQ multiplex PCR. The sample lists 100,000 or so clones, approximately 82% seen once, with 15% in the top ten. Sequencing used peripheral blood. This receptor was identified in a woman over 75 with acute or convalescent COVID-19. The rearrangement joins TRBV7-2 to TRBJ1-1; 7 bases line up with TRBD1. CDR3: CASSLGVGGQAFF. CDR3 coding DNA: TGTGCCAGCAGCTTAGGCGTAGGGGGCCAAGCTTTCTTT. The variable domain in full, with the rest retrieved from reference TRBV7-2 and TRBJ1-1, is GAGVSQSPSNKVTEKGKDVELRCDPISGHTALYWYRQSLGQGLEFLIYFQGNSAPDKSGLPSDRFSAERTGGSVSTLTIQRTQQEDSAVYLCASSLGVGGQAFFGQGTRLTVV.